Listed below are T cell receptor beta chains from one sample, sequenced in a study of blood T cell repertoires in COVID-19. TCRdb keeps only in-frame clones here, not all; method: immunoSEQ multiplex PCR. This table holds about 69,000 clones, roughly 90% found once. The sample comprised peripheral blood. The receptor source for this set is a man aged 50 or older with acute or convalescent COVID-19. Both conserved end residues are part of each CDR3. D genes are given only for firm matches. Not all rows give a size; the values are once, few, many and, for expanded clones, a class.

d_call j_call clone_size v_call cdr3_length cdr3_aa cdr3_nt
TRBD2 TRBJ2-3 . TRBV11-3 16 CASSLKVSGSTDTQYF TGTGCCAGCAGCTTAAAGGTTAGCGGGAGCACAGATACGCAGTATTTT
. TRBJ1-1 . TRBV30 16 CAWSARRPGLGTEAFF TGTGCCTGGAGTGCCCGCCGTCCCGGACTCGGCACTGAAGCTTTCTTT
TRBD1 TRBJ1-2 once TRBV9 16 CASSVVSRGPNYGYTF TGTGCCAGCAGCGTAGTATCCAGGGGGCCCAACTATGGCTACACCTTC
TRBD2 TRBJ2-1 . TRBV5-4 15 CASSSGLGWDNEQFF TGTGCCAGCAGCTCCGGACTAGGGTGGGACAATGAGCAGTTCTTC
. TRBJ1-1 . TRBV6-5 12 CASSYSGSRAFF TGTGCCAGCAGTTACTCGGGCAGCCGAGCTTTCTTT
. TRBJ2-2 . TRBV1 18 CTSRGTSGREANTGELFF TGCACCAGCAGGGGGACTAGCGGGAGAGAGGCGAACACCGGGGAGCTGTTTTTT
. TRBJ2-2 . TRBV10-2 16 CASSESRDSYTGELFF TGCGCCAGCAGTGAGTCGAGGGACTCCTACACCGGGGAGCTGTTTTTT
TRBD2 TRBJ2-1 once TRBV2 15 CASSELTSGVNEQFF TGTGCCAGCAGTGAACTGACTAGCGGGGTCAATGAGCAGTTCTTC
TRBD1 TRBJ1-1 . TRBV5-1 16 CASSVNRGRSNTEAFF TGCGCCAGCAGCGTAAACAGGGGGCGTTCGAACACTGAAGCTTTCTTT
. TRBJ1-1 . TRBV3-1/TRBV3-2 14 CASSQDSGITEAFF TGTGCCAGCAGCCAAGATTCCGGGATCACTGAAGCTTTCTTT
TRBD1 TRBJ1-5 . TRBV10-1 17 CASSDRDRIFSNQPQHF TGCGCCAGCAGTGATCGGGACAGAATTTTTAGCAATCAGCCCCAGCATTTT
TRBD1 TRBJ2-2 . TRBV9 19 CASTSYRQGSSRDTGELFF TGTGCCAGCACCTCATATCGACAGGGTAGTTCAAGGGACACCGGGGAGCTGTTTTTT
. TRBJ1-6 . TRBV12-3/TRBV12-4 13 CASSLKGDSPLHF TGTGCCAGCAGTTTGAAAGGGGATTCACCCCTCCACTTT
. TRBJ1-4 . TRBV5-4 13 CASSLGQAEKLFF TGTGCCAGCAGCTTGGGACAGGCTGAAAAACTGTTTTTT
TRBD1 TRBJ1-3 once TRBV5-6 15 CASSLGQGRGNTIYF TGTGCCAGCAGCTTGGGACAGGGTCGCGGAAACACCATATATTTT
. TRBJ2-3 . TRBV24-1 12 CATGTTEDTQYF TGTGCCACCGGGACAACTGAAGATACGCAGTATTTT
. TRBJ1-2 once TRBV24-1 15 CATSDSIGSNYGYTF TGTGCCACCAGTGATAGCATCGGGTCTAACTATGGCTACACCTTC
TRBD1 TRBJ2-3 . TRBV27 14 CASLDRGGTDTQYF TGTGCCAGCCTGGACAGGGGAGGCACAGATACGCAGTATTTT
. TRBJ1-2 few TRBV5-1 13 CASSFGSVGGYTF TGCGCCAGCAGCTTTGGGTCGGTCGGGGGCTACACCTTC
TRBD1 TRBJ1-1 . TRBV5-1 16 CASSLGGTGTRGEAFF TGCGCCAGCAGCTTGGGCGGGACAGGGACGAGGGGTGAAGCTTTCTTT
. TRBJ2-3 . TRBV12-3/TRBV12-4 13 CASRQRTTDTQYF TGTGCCAGCAGACAAAGAACCACAGATACGCAGTATTTT
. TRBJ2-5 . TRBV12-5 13 CASGLDYGGPQYF TGTGCTAGTGGTTTGGATTACGGGGGGCCCCAGTACTTC
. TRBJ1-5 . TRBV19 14 CASRPEGYNQPQHF TGTGCCAGTAGGCCCGAGGGATACAATCAGCCCCAGCATTTT
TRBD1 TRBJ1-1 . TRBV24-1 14 CATSGGQGDTEAFF TGTGCCACCAGTGGGGGACAGGGGGACACTGAAGCTTTCTTT
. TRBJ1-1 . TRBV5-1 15 CASSPAHRVYTEAFF TGCGCCAGCAGCCCAGCCCACAGGGTGTACACTGAAGCTTTCTTT
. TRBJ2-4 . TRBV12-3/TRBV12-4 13 CASSFGSWNIQYF TGTGCCAGCAGTTTCGGGAGTTGGAACATTCAGTACTTC
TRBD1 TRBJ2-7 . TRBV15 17 CATSREPPGQGPFEQYF TGTGCCACCAGCAGAGAGCCCCCGGGACAGGGACCGTTCGAGCAGTACTTC
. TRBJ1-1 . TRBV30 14 CAWSVAILNTEAFF TGTGCCTGGAGTGTAGCGATACTGAACACTGAAGCTTTCTTT
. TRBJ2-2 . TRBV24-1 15 CATSDLRENTGELFF TGTGCCACCAGTGATCTCAGGGAGAACACCGGGGAGCTGTTTTTT
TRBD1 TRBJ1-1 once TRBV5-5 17 CASSLGLPGQGGTEAFF TGTGCCAGCAGCTTGGGGCTTCCGGGACAGGGAGGGACTGAAGCTTTCTTT
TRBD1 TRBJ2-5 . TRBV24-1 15 CATSDGGQGAETQYF TGTGCCACCAGTGATGGTGGACAGGGGGCGGAGACCCAGTACTTC
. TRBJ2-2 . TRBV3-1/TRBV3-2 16 CASSQVPTGNTGELFF TGTGCCAGCAGCCAAGTCCCAACTGGGAACACCGGGGAGCTGTTTTTT
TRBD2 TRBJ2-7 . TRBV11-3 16 CASSPLSSGSSYEQYF TGTGCCAGCAGCCCCCTTAGTAGCGGGAGCTCCTACGAGCAGTACTTC
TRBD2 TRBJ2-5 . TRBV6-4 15 CASSRLAGGGETQYF TGTGCCAGCAGCAGACTAGCGGGAGGAGGAGAGACCCAGTACTTC
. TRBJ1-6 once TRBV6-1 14 CASSEDRFNSPLHF TGTGCCAGCAGTGAGGACAGATTTAATTCACCCCTCCACTTT
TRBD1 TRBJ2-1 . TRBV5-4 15 CASSYRQGAENEQFF TGTGCCAGCAGCTACCGACAGGGGGCAGAAAATGAGCAGTTCTTC
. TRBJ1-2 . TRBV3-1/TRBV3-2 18 CASSQGFPFGAGDYGYTF TGTGCCAGCAGCCAAGGTTTCCCGTTTGGGGCGGGAGACTATGGCTACACCTTC